The present T cell receptor beta chain was sequenced within a study of blood T cells in healthy people across ages. Study findings and constraints: The CMV status of each donor remained undetermined, and this could have confounded shifts in expanded clonotypes.

Primers used in a second PCR of roughly 6 to 12 cycles were a sample-barcoded 5' primer and a J-beta primer mix. TCRdb called the 5' RACE reads again in MiXCR, with one record for every CDR3 protein. The sample consists of about 400,000 distinct CDR3 sequences, more than 45% of them appearing once. Worth noting for this clonotype: The antigen is undetermined.

Trimming shortened V by 3 bases and J by 8 bases, and 8 bases separated the two germline ends. Germline V gene sequence: CDR1 DFQATT, CDR2 SNEGSKA (reference sequence). The CDR3 runs 11 residues. The receptor's source is a man aged 60 to 69 in good health. This chain uses TRBV20-1 with TRBJ2-1; either TRBD1 or TRBD2 may fit D (5 bases each). The sequencing sample was made of blood. CDR3 DNA: TGCAGTGCTAGGGGGGAGCATGAGCAGTTCTTC. Its protein is CSARGEHEQFF.